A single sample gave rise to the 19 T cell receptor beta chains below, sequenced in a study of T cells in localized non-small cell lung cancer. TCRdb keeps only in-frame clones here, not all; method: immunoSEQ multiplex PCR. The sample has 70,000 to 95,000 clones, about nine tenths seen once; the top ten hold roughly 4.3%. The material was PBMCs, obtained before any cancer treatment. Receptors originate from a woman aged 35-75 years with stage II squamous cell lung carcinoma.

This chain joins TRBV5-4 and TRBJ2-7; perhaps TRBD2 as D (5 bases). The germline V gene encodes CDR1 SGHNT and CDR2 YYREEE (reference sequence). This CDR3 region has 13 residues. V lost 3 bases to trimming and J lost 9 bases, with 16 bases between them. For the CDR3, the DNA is TGTGCCAGCAGCTCACCGTCCGCGGGCGGGCAGTACTTC. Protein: CASSSPSAGGQYF.

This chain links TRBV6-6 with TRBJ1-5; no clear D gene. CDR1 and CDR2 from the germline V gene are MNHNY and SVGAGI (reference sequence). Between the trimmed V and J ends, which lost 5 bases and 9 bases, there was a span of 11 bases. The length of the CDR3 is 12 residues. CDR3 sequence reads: CASSHPEGPQHF. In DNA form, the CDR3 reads TGTGCCAGCAGTCACCCGGAGGGGCCCCAGCATTTT.

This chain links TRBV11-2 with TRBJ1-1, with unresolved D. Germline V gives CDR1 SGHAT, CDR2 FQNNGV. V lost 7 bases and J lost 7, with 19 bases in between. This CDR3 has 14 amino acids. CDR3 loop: CASTEAGFGGEAFF. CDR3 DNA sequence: TGTGCCAGCACAGAAGCGGGATTCGGTGGTGAAGCTTTCTTT.

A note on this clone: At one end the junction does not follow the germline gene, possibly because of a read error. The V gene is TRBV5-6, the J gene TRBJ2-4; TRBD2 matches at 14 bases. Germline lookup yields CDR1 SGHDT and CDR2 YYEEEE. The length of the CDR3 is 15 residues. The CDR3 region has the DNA TGTGCCAGCAGCTTGGCTCCGGGACTAGCGGGAGTCGTGAACTTC. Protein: CASSLAPGLAGVVNF.

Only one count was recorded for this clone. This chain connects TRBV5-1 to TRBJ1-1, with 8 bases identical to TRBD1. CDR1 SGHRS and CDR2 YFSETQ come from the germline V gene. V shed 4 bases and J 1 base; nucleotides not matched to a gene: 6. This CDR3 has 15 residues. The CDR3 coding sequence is TGCGCCAGCAGCCCCTGGACAGGGAGGAACACTGAAGCTTTCTTT. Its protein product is CASSPWTGRNTEAFF.

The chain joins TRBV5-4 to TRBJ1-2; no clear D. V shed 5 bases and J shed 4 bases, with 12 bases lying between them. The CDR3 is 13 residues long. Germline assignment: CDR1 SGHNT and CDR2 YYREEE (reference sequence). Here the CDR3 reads CASRPPGVYGYTF. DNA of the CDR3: TGTGCCAGCAGACCCCCGGGAGTCTATGGCTACACCTTC.

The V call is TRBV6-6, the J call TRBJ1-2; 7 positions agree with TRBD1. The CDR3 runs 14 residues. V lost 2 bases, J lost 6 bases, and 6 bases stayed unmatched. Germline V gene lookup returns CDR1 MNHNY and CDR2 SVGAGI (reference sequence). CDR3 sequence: CASSYPDRDDGYTF. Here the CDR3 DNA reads TGTGCCAGCAGTTACCCCGACAGGGATGATGGCTACACCTTC.

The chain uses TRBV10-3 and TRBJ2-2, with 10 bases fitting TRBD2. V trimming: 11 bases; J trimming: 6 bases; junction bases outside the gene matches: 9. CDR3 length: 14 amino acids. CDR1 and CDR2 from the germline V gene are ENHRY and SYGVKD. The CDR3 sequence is CAVRPSGSAGELFF. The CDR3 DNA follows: TGTGCCGTCCGCCCTAGCGGGAGCGCCGGGGAGCTGTTTTTT.

The CDR3 region is CASSAGTYTLYNEQFF. CDR3 bases: TGTGCCAGCAGCGCAGGGACCTACACTCTTTACAATGAGCAGTTCTTC. V gene TRBV5-6 combines with J gene TRBJ2-1; D is tentatively TRBD1 or TRBD2 (5 bases each). Trimming stripped 4 bases from V and 4 bases from J, with 18 bases between. The CDR3 contains 16 residues. Germline CDR1 is SGHDT and CDR2 is YYEEEE.

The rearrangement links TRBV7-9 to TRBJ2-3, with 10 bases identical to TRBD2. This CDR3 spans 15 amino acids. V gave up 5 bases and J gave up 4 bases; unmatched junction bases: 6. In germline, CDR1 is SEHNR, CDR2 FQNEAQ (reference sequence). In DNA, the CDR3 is TGTGCCAGCAGCCCCCCCGGACTAGCGGCAGATACGCAGTATTTT. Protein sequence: CASSPPGLAADTQYF. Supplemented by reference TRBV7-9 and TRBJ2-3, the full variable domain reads DTGVSQNPRHKITKRGQNVTFRCDPISEHNRLYWYRQTLGQGPEFLTYFQNEAQLEKSRLLSDRFSAERPKGSFSTLEIQRTEQGDSAMYLCASSPPGLAADTQYFGPGTRLTVL.

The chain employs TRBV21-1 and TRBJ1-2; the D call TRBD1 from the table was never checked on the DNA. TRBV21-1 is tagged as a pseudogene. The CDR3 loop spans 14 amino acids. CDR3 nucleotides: TGTGCCAGCAGCACCCGCAGGGTAGGGTATGGCTACACCTTC. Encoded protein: CASSTRRVGYGYTF.

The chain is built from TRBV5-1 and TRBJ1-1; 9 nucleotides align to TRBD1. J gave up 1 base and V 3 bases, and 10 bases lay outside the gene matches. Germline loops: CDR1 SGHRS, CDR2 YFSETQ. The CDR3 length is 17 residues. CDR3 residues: CASSSAGGQGPNTEAFF. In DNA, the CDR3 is TGCGCCAGCAGCTCAGCCGGGGGACAGGGCCCGAACACTGAAGCTTTCTTT.

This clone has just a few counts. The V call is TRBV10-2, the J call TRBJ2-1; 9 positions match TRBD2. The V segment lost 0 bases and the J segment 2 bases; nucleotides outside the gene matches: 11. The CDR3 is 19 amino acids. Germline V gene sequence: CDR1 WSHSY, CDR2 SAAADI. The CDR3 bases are TGCGCCAGCAGTGAGTCGGGTGGTAGCGGGAGATTAGCCTACAATGAGCAGTTCTTC. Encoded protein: CASSESGGSGRLAYNEQFF.

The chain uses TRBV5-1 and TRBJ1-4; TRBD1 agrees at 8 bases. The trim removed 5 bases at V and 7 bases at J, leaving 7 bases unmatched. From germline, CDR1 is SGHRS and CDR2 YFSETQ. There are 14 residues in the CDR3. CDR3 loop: CASRESRGREKLFF. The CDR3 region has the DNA TGCGCCAGCAGAGAGAGCAGGGGGCGTGAAAAACTGTTTTTT.

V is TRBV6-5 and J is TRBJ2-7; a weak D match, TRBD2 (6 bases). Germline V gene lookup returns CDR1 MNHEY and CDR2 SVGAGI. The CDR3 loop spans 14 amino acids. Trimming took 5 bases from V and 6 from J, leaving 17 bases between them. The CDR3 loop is CASSPRGGQGEQYF. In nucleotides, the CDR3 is TGTGCCAGCAGTCCCCGTGGAGGGCAAGGCGAGCAGTACTTC.

The CDR3 is CSVDEAPYGYTF. In DNA, the CDR3 is TGCAGCGTTGACGAGGCTCCCTATGGCTACACCTTC. This chain links TRBV29-1 with TRBJ1-2; D is uncertain. The CDR3 extends over 12 amino acids. The germline CDR1 and CDR2 sequences are SQVTM and ANQGSEA. Trimming took 3 bases from V and 4 from J, leaving 9 bases between them.

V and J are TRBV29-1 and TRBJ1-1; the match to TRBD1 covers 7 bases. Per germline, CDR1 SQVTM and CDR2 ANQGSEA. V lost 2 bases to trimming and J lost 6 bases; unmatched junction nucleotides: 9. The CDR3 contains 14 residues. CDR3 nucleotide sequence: TGCAGCGTTGAAAAGTCCGCAGGGGGGTCTGAAGCTTTCTTT. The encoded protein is CSVEKSAGGSEAFF.

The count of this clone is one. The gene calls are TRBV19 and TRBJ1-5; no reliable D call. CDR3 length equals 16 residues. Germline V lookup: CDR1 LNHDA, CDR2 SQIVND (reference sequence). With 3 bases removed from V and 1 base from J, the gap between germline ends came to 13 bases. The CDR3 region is CASSIIRMISNQPQHF. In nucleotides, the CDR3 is TGTGCCAGTAGTATTATACGGATGATAAGCAATCAGCCCCAGCATTTT.

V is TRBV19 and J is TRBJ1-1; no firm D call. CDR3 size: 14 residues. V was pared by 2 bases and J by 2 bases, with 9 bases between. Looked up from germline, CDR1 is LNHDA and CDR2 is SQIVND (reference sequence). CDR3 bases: TGTGCCAGTAGTATAAGGAGCTCCAACACTGAAGCTTTCTTT. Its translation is CASSIRSSNTEAFF.